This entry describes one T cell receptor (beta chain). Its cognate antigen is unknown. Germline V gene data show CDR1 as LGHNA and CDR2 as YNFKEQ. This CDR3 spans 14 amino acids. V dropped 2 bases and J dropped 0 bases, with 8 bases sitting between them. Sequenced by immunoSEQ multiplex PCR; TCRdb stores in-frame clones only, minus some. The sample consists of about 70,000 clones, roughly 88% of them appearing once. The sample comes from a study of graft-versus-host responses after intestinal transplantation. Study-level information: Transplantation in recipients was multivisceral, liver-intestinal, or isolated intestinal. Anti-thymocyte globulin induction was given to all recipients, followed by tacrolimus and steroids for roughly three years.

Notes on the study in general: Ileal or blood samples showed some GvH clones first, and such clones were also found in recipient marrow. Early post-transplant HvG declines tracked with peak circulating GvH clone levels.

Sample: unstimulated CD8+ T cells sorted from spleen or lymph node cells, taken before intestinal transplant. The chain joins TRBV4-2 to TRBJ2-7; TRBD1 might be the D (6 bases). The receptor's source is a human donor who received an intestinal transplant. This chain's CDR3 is CASSQTGSSYEQYF. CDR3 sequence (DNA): TGTGCCAGCAGCCAAACAGGGAGCTCCTACGAGCAGTACTTC.